The sequence of this T cell receptor (beta chain) was determined in a study of shared clonotypes between healthy human individuals. Regarding the study as a whole: Despite large depth, sorted-subset datasets appeared incompletely sequenced. Relative to clonotypes present in all four donors, those not shared had lower generation probabilities. Naive subsets generally exceeded memory subsets in estimated richness.

Germline loops: CDR1 SNHLY, CDR2 FYNNEI. V was trimmed by 7 bases and J by 3 bases, leaving 10 bases between them. The CDR3 has 13 residues. This clone came up once. What it binds is unknown. The table came from immunoSEQ multiplex PCR; TCRdb's copy has only in-frame clones and leaves some out. The sample has about 680,000 clones; around 72% are singletons. Negatively enriched CD4+ T cells were divided by CD45RA into naive and memory. J is TRBJ1-5 and V is TRBV2; D might be TRBD1 (5 bases). The sequenced material came from memory CD4+ T cells sorted from blood. Noted subset: CD45RA-negative fraction. This sequence was found in a woman between 25 and 40 years old in good health. CDR3 coding DNA: TGTGCCAGCAATGACAGACCCAATCAGCCCCAGCATTTT. Protein sequence: CASNDRPNQPQHF.